This entry lists 15 T cell receptor beta chains sequenced from one sample in a study of radiotherapy plus CTLA-4 blockade in lung cancer. Assay: immunoSEQ multiplex PCR; the TCRdb copy retains only in-frame clones and omits some. The table shows about 59,000 clones, with approximately 70% occurring only once. The input for sequencing was peripheral blood, taken from a patient treated with radiotherapy plus ipilimumab. The receptor set was obtained from a human donor with non-small cell lung cancer whose response to radiotherapy plus ipilimumab could not be evaluated.

The chain employs TRBV11-2 and TRBJ2-2; unclear D gene. Looked up from germline, CDR1 is SGHAT and CDR2 is FQNNGV. V was shortened by 0 bases and J by 6 bases, with 11 bases between the two germline ends. The CDR3 sequence is 15 residues long. The CDR3 spells CASSLDGGRAGELFF. CDR3 DNA sequence: TGTGCCAGCAGCTTAGACGGCGGTCGGGCCGGGGAGCTGTTTTTT.

This chain connects TRBV7-3 to TRBJ2-2; TRBD1 agrees at 7 bases. V was pared by 5 bases and J by 4 bases, with 10 bases of the junction left unmatched. The CDR3 runs 16 residues. The V gene's germline CDR1 is SGHTA and CDR2 FQGTGA. CDR3 sequence reads: CASSRGPRTGTGELFF. The CDR3 nucleotides read TGTGCCAGCAGCCGTGGGCCTAGGACAGGCACCGGGGAGCTGTTTTTT.

The V call is TRBV7-3, the J call TRBJ2-1, with a weak D call TRBD2 (6 bases). V lost 0 bases, J lost 7 bases, and 7 bases lay in between. From germline, CDR1 is SGHTA and CDR2 FQGTGA. This CDR3 region has 13 residues. CDR3 protein: CASSLTRGNEQFF. Written as DNA, the CDR3 is TGTGCCAGCAGCTTAACCCGGGGGAATGAGCAGTTCTTC.

DNA for the CDR3: TGTGCCAGCAGCCAGTACAGGAACACTGAAGCTTTCTTT. As protein: CASSQYRNTEAFF. This chain links TRBV14 with TRBJ1-1; D remains unclear. V dropped 3 bases and J dropped 1 base, with 6 bases sitting between them. The CDR3 runs to 13 residues. Germline CDR1 and CDR2: SGHDN and FVKESK.

This chain links TRBV7-8 with TRBJ2-2; D not certain. The ends were cut back, 5 bases at V and 7 bases at J, with 11 bases in the middle. Germline V gene lookup returns CDR1 SGHVS and CDR2 FQNEAQ. The CDR3 extends over 13 amino acids. The CDR3 DNA follows: TGTGCCAGCAGCCTCGGAGTCGGCGGGGAGCTGTTTTTT. It codes for CASSLGVGGELFF.

V gene TRBV28 combines with J gene TRBJ1-3; 9 bases are a match to TRBD1. The CDR3 is 18 amino acids. Germline V gene lookup returns CDR1 MDHEN and CDR2 SYDVKM. J gave up 4 bases and V 5 bases, and 15 bases lay outside the gene matches. CDR3 bases: TGTGCCAGCAGTCCGCGGGACAGGGCGAAAAACTCCGGAAACACCATATATTTT. Translation: CASSPRDRAKNSGNTIYF.

V and J are TRBV4-1 and TRBJ2-1, with 8 bases aligning to TRBD2. This CDR3 has 15 amino acids. CDR1 and CDR2 (germline): MGHRA, YSYEKL. With V trimmed by 0 bases and J by 4 bases, 2 bases remained unmatched. The CDR3 spells CASSQDSGAYNEQFF. CDR3 DNA: TGCGCCAGCAGCCAAGATAGCGGGGCGTACAATGAGCAGTTCTTC.

Within the sample, this clone is medium-sized. The chain has TRBV7-2 and TRBJ1-1, with a weak D call TRBD1 (6 bases). V was pared by 7 bases and J by 8 bases, with 17 bases between. The CDR3 sequence is 13 residues long. Germline-derived CDR1 and CDR2 are SGHTA and FQGNSA. CDR3 DNA sequence: TGTGCCAGCACTCTCCAGGGGAATAGGGAAGCTTTCTTT. Protein product: CASTLQGNREAFF.

This clone was observed a single time. The chain is built from TRBV5-1 and TRBJ2-2, with D possibly TRBD2 on 5 matching bases. The CDR3 totals 13 residues. Trimming shortened V by 0 bases and J by 8 bases, and 8 bases separated the two germline ends. Germline V gene data show CDR1 as SGHRS and CDR2 as YFSETQ. CDR3 loop: CASSLDSGGELFF. The DNA for the CDR3 is TGCGCCAGCAGCTTGGACTCGGGGGGGGAGCTGTTTTTT.

This chain links TRBV9 with TRBJ2-3; 7 bases map to TRBD1. Losses at the gene ends were 4 bases for V and 0 bases for J; bases not matched to a gene: 8. Per the germline V gene, CDR1 is SGDLS and CDR2 is YYNGEE. The CDR3 is made up of 16 amino acids. The CDR3 here is CASSPWTGLSTDTQYF. The CDR3 DNA sequence: TGTGCCAGCAGCCCTTGGACAGGACTTAGCACAGATACGCAGTATTTT.

The chain uses TRBV9 and TRBJ2-5, with 11 bases lining up with TRBD1. Germline assignment: CDR1 SGDLS and CDR2 YYNGEE. V dropped 4 bases and J dropped 4; count of bases not matched to a gene: 6. This CDR3 has 15 amino acids. In DNA form, the CDR3 reads TGTGCCAGCAGCCTAGGACAGGGGGCGGGAGAGACCCAGTACTTC. Protein: CASSLGQGAGETQYF.

The chain joins TRBV6-5 to TRBJ2-7, with a tentative D call TRBD1 (5 bases). The V end was cut by 4 bases, the J end by 0 bases, with 10 bases between. Germline V gene data show CDR1 as MNHEY and CDR2 as SVGAGI. The CDR3 contains 14 residues. As DNA, the CDR3 is TGTGCCAGCAGTTCCCTGACAGACTCCTACGAGCAGTACTTC. Encoded protein: CASSSLTDSYEQYF.

The chain carries TRBV19 and TRBJ1-4, with D uncertain. Germline loops: CDR1 LNHDA, CDR2 SQIVND (reference sequence). V lost 7 bases, J lost 1 base, and 7 bases lay in between. The CDR3 loop spans 13 amino acids. CDR3 sequence reads: CASTSITNEKLFF. In DNA, the CDR3 is TGTGCCAGTACGAGTATAACTAATGAAAAACTGTTTTTT. The whole variable domain, remainder taken from reference TRBV19 and TRBJ1-4, is DGGITQSPKYLFRKEGQNVTLSCEQNLNHDAMYWYRQDPGQGLRLIYYSQIVNDFQKGDIAEGYSVSREKKESFPLTVTSAQKNPTAFYLCASTSITNEKLFFGSGTQLSVL.

The V gene is TRBV7-9, the J gene TRBJ1-1, with D unresolved. The germline gives CDR1 SEHNR, CDR2 FQNEAQ (reference sequence). The CDR3 is 14 amino acids. Trimming left V 3 bases short and J 1 base short, with 9 bases between. The CDR3 DNA sequence: TGTGCCAGCAGCTTCTTACAGACGAACACTGAAGCTTTCTTT. Translating it yields CASSFLQTNTEAFF.

The chain links TRBV18 to TRBJ1-3; 11 nucleotides match TRBD1. The J segment lost 5 bases and the V segment lost 3 bases, leaving 6 bases of the junction unmatched. Germline V gives CDR1 KGHSH, CDR2 LQKENI. CDR3 length: 16 amino acids. Here the CDR3 reads CASSPNGQGARNTIYF. CDR3 sequence (DNA): TGTGCCAGCTCACCGAATGGACAGGGGGCTAGAAACACCATATATTTT.